The present TCR beta chain was sequenced within a study of PD-1 blockade in classical Hodgkin lymphoma. TCRdb's copy holds only in-frame clones and misses some; the assay was immunoSEQ multiplex PCR. The sample lists tens of thousands of clones, roughly 78% occurring once. The time point denotes: cycle 4 day 1 (C4D1), after less than 7 weeks of nivolumab. No patient escaped relapse after autologous stem cell transplantation, and brentuximab vedotin exposure varied. Note on this clone: Its antigen is still unknown.

The length of the CDR3 is 17 residues. Notes on the study in general: Baseline diversity resembling that of newly diagnosed patients was seen in complete responders. By cycle point C4D1, TCR diversity had risen significantly in CD4+ cells (but not CD8+ cells).

The rearrangement links TRBV12-1 to TRBJ2-5; no DNA check was done on the table's D call, TRBD2. TRBV12-1 is described as a pseudogene. The sequences come from peripheral blood mononuclear cells (PBMCs), collected before the fourth cycle of nivolumab. The TCR was taken from a human donor with classical Hodgkin lymphoma. The DNA of the CDR3 is TGTGCCAGCAGCTTTTCCAGACTAGCGGGGGGCCAAGAGACCCAGTACTTC. It yields the protein CASSFSRLAGGQETQYF.